This TCR beta chain was recorded in a study of metastatic and nonmetastatic thyroid tumors. Study context: Across blood and tumor or nodule tissue, repertoires from malignant and benign thyroid patients were compared with one another.

Germline loops: CDR1 SEHNR, CDR2 FQNEAQ (reference sequence). The CDR3 totals 14 residues. Notes on the study in general: For both blood and tumor, malignant thyroid tumors reportedly showed significantly higher TCR beta diversity than benign nodules did.

Thyroid surgery was performed in patients who had received no treatment beforehand. Turning to this clone: Its antigen is unknown. With a much larger clone just one base away, this may be a read error.

TCRdb reanalyzed the PCR reads with MiXCR. The data contain roughly 38,000 clones, about 12% of them singletons. The receptor comes from a male donor with papillary thyroid cancer or a benign thyroid nodule (not recorded which). Some clones in this sample may be carry-over from other donors' samples. The chain recombines TRBV7-9 with TRBJ2-3; unclear D gene. Sequenced input: blood. CDR3 residues: CVSSLTPFTDTQYF. The CDR3, as DNA: TGTGTCAGCAGCTTAACACCGTTCACAGATACGCAGTATTTT.